The 5 T cell receptor beta chains below come from one sample, sequenced in a study of blood T cells in healthy people across ages. Next came a second PCR, run for about 7 to 11 cycles, which used a sample-barcoded 5' primer along with a J-beta primer mix. MiXCR was run by TCRdb on the 5' RACE reads, yielding one entry per CDR3 protein. The repertoire holds hundreds of thousands of distinct CDR3 sequences, with approximately 30% as singletons. Specimen: blood. These receptor sequences come from a woman older than 75 in good health.

This rearrangement joins TRBV7-2 to TRBJ2-1; 8 bases agree with TRBD2. With 5 bases clipped from V and 3 bases from J, the junction kept 9 bases outside the gene matches. Germline CDR1 and CDR2: SGHTA and FQGNSA. This CDR3 comprises 16 residues. The CDR3 DNA sequence: TGTGCCAGCAGCCCTCACGCGGGGACTAGCTACAATGAGCAGTTCTTC. Residues: CASSPHAGTSYNEQFF.

This clonotype was found many times. This chain connects TRBV20-1 to TRBJ1-5; 7 bases are shared with TRBD1. Unmatched junction bases numbered 3, after V lost 0 bases and J lost 1 base. In germline, CDR1 is DFQATT, CDR2 SNEGSKA (reference sequence). The CDR3 runs 15 residues. The CDR3 here is CSARDGTASNQPQHF. The CDR3 DNA reads TGCAGTGCTAGAGACGGGACAGCAAGCAATCAGCCCCAGCATTTT.

This clonotype was observed many times. The V call is TRBV5-8, the J call TRBJ1-5, with D unclear. Trimming took 3 bases from V and 15 from J, leaving 13 bases between them. The length of the CDR3 is 11 residues. The germline V gene has CDR1 SGHTS and CDR2 YDEGEE. CDR3 amino acids: CASSSLGPGHF. The DNA for the CDR3 is TGTGCCAGCAGCTCCCTAGGACCGGGGCATTTT.

The V and J genes are TRBV4-3 and TRBJ1-2; the D is unclear. The germline V gene encodes CDR1 LGHNA and CDR2 YSLEER. The CDR3 totals 14 residues. Trimming left V 0 bases short and J 8 bases short, with 13 bases between. CDR3 DNA: TGCGCCAGCAGCCAAGATACGGCCCGCAGCGGCTACACCTTC. This sequence encodes CASSQDTARSGYTF.

This clonotype was recorded at least ten times. The chain uses TRBV9 and TRBJ1-2; D is uncertain. Trimming took 5 bases from V and 7 from J, leaving 18 bases between them. Looked up from germline, CDR1 is SGDLS and CDR2 is YYNGEE. CDR3 length equals 14 residues. DNA of the CDR3: TGTGCCAGCAGTCGAGCCGGGCCGGCTGGTGGCTACACCTTC. It is translated as CASSRAGPAGGYTF.